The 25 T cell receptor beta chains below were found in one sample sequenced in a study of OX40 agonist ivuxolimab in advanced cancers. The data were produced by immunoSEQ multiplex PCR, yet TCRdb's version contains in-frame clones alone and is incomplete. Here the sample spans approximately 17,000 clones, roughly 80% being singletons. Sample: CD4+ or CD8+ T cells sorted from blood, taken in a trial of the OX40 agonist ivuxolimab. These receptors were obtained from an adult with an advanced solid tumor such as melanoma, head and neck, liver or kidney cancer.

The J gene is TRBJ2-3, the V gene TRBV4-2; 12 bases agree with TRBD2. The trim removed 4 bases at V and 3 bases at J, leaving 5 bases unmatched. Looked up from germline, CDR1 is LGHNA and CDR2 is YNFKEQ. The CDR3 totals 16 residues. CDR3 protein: CASSPELAGGTDTQYF. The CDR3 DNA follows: TGTGCCAGCAGCCCCGAACTAGCGGGGGGAACAGATACGCAGTATTTT.

This chain's CDR3 is CARISGGIQETQYF. The CDR3 DNA reads as TGTGCCAGGATTAGCGGGGGCATCCAAGAGACCCAGTACTTC. The chain couples TRBV11-3 to TRBJ2-5, with 9 bases fitting TRBD2. Germline V lookup: CDR1 SGHNT, CDR2 YENEEA. The V segment lost 9 bases and the J segment 1 base; nucleotides outside the gene matches: 6. There are 14 residues in the CDR3.

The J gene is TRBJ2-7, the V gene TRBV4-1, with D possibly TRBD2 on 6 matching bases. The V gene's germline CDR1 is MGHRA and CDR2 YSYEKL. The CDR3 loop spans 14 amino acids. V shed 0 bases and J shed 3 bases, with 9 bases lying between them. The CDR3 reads CASSQDSGSYEQYF. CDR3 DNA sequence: TGCGCCAGCAGCCAAGATAGCGGCAGCTACGAGCAGTACTTC.

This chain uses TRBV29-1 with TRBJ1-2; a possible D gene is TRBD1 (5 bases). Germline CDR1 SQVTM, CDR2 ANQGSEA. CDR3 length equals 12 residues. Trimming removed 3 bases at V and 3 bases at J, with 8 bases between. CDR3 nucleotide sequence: TGCAGCGTTGATTTGGGGGACTATGGCTACACCTTC. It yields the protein CSVDLGDYGYTF.

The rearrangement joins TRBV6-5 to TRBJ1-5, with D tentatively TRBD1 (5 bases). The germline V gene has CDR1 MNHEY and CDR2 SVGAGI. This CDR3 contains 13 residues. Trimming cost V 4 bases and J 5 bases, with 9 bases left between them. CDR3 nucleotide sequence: TGTGCCAGCAGTTTGGGGGGGTATCAGCCCCAGCATTTT. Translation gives CASSLGGYQPQHF.

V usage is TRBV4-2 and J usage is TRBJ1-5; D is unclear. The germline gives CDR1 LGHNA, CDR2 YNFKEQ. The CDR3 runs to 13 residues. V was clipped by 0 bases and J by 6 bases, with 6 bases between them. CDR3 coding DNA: TGTGCCAGCAGCCAAGATCTCGGTCAGCCCCAGCATTTT. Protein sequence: CASSQDLGQPQHF.

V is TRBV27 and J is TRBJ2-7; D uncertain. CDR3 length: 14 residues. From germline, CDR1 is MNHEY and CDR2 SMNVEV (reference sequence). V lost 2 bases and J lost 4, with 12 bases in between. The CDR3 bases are TGTGCCAGCAGTTTAGGTGGACGGCCATACGAGCAGTACTTC. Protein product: CASSLGGRPYEQYF.

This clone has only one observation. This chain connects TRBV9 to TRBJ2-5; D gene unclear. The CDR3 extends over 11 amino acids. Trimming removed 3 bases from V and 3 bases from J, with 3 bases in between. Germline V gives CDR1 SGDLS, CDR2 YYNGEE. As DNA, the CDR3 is TGTGCCAGCAGCGCCGAAGAGACCCAGTACTTC. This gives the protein CASSAEETQYF.

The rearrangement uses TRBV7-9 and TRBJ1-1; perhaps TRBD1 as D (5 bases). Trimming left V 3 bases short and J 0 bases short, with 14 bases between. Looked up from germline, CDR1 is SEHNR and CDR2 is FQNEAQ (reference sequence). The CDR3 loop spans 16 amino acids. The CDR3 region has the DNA TGTGCCAGCAGCTTTTTGTCAGGGAACATGAACACTGAAGCTTTCTTT. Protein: CASSFLSGNMNTEAFF.

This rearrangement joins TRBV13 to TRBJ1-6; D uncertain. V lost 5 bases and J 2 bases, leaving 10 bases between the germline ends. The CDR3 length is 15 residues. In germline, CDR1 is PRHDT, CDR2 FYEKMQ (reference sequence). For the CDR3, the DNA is TGTGCCAGCAGCACCGGGAAGGCCTATAATTCACCCCTCCACTTT. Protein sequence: CASSTGKAYNSPLHF.

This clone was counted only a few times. This CDR3 reads CASSGGEGHLTGELFF. The CDR3 nucleotides read TGTGCCAGTAGTGGGGGGGAGGGACACCTCACCGGGGAGCTGTTTTTT. The chain couples TRBV19 to TRBJ2-2; D is perhaps TRBD2 (7 bases). V lost 5 bases to trimming and J lost 4 bases, with 17 bases between them. The CDR3 contains 16 residues. Germline values: CDR1 LNHDA, CDR2 SQIVND (reference sequence). Full variable domain (remainder filled in from reference TRBV19 and TRBJ2-2): DGGITQSPKYLFRKEGQNVTLSCEQNLNHDAMYWYRQDPGQGLRLIYYSQIVNDFQKGDIAEGYSVSREKKESFPLTVTSAQKNPTAFYLCASSGGEGHLTGELFFGEGSRLTVL.

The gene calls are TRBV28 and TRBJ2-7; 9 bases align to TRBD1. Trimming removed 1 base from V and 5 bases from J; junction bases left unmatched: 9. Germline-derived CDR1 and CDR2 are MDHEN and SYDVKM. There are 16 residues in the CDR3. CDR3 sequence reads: CASSLSLGTGLNEQYF. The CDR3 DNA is TGTGCCAGCAGTTTATCTTTAGGGACAGGGTTGAACGAGCAGTACTTC.

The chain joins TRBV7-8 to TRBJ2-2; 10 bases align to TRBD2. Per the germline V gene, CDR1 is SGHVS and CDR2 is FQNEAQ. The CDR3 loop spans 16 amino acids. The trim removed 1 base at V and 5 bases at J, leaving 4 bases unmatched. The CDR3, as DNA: TGTGCCAGCAGCTTAGAGCGGGGGGGCCCTACCGGGGAGCTGTTTTTT. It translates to CASSLERGGPTGELFF.

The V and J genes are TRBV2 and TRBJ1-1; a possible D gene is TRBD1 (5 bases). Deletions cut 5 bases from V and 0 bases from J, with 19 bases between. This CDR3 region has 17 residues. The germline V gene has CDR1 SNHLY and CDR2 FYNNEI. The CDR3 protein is CASSNHPPGRMNTEAFF. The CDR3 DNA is TGTGCCAGCAGTAACCACCCCCCAGGGAGGATGAACACTGAAGCTTTCTTT.

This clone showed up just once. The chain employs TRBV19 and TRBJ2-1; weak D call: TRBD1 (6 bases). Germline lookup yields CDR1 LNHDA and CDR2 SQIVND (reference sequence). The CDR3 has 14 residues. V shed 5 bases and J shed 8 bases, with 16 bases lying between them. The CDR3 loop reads CASSGGRLSHEQFF. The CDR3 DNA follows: TGTGCCAGTAGTGGGGGCAGGTTATCCCATGAGCAGTTCTTC.

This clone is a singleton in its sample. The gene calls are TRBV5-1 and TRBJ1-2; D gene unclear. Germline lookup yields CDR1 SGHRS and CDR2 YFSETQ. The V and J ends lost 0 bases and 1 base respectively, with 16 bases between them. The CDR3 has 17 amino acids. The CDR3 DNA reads TGCGCCAGCAGCTTGGGGGGTCCGCCGAACCTTAACTATGGCTACACCTTC. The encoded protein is CASSLGGPPNLNYGYTF. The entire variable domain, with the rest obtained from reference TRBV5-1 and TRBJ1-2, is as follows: KAGVTQTPRYLIKTRGQQVTLSCSPISGHRSVSWYQQTPGQGLQFLFEYFSETQRNKGNFPGRFSGRQFSNSRSEMNVSTLELGDSALYLCASSLGGPPNLNYGYTFGSGTRLTVV.

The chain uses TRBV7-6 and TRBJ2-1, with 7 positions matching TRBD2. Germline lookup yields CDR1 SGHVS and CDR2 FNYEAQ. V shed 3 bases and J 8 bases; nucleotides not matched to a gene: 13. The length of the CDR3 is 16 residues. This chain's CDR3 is CASSFPGGSKGDEQFF. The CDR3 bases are TGTGCCAGCAGCTTCCCCGGGGGGAGCAAAGGGGATGAGCAGTTCTTC. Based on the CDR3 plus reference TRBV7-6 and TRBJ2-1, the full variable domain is GAGVSQSPRYKVTKRGQDVALRCDPISGHVSLYWYRQALGQGPEFLTYFNYEAQQDKSGLPNDRFSAERPEGSISTLTIQRTEQRDSAMYRCASSFPGGSKGDEQFFGPGTRLTVL.

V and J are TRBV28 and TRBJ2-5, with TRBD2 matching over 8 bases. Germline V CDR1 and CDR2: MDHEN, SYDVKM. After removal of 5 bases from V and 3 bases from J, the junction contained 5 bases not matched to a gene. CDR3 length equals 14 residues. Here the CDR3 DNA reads TGTGCCAGCAGTCCTCACGGGGGGGAAGAGACCCAGTACTTC. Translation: CASSPHGGEETQYF.

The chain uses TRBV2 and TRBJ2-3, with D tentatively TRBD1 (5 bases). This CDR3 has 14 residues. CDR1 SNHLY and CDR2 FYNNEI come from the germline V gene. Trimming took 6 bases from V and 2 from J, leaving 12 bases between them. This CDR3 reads CASSPGHLTDTQYF. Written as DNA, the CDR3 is TGTGCCAGCAGCCCCGGACACCTCACAGATACGCAGTATTTT. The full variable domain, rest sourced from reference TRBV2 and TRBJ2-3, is EPEVTQTPSHQVTQMGQEVILRCVPISNHLYFYWYRQILGQKVEFLVSFYNNEISEKSEIFDDQFSVERPDGSNFTLKIRSTKLEDSAMYFCASSPGHLTDTQYFGPGTRLTVL.

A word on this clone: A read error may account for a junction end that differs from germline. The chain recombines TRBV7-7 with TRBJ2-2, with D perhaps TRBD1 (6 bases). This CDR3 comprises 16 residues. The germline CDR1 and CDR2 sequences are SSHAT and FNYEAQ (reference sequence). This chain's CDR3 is CASSLATSQGTGELFF. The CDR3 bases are TGTGCTAGCAGCTTAGCCACATCACAGGGAACCGGGGAGCTGTTTTTT.

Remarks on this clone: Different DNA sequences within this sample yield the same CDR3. The CDR3 region is CASSLGGSYEQYF. Here the CDR3 DNA reads TGTGCCAGCAGCTTGGGTGGGTCCTACGAGCAGTACTTC. This chain links TRBV11-2 with TRBJ2-7, with no clear D. This CDR3 comprises 13 residues. V lost 3 bases, J lost 1 base, and 7 bases lay in between. Germline CDR1 reads SGHAT; CDR2 reads FQNNGV.

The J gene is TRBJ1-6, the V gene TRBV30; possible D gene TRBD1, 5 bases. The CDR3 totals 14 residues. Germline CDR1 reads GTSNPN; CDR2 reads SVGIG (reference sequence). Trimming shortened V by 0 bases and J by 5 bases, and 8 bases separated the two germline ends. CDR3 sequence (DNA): TGTGCCTGGAGTGTACGGGGGGATAATTCACCCCTCCACTTT. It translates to CAWSVRGDNSPLHF. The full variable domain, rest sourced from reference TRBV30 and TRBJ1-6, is SQTIHQWPATLVQPVGSPLSLECTVEGTSNPNLYWYRQAAGRGLQLLFYSVGIGQISSEVPQNLSASRPQDRQFILSSKKLLLSDSGFYLCAWSVRGDNSPLHFGNGTRLTVT.

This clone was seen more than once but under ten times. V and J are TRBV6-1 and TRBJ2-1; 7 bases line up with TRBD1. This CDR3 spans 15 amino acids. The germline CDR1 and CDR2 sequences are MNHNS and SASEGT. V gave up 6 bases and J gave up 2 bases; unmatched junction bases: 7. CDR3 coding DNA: TGTGCCAGCAGCCCAGACAGGGACCCCTACAATGAGCAGTTCTTC. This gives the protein CASSPDRDPYNEQFF.

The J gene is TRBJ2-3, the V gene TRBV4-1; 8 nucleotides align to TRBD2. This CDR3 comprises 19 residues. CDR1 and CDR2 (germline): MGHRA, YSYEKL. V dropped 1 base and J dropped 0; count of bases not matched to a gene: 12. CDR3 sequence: CASSQVGAGALSSTDTQYF. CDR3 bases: TGCGCCAGCAGCCAAGTTGGAGCGGGGGCCCTCTCTAGCACAGATACGCAGTATTTT.

The CDR3 nucleotides read TGTGCCAGCAGCTATATAGGGCTCCCAGGGACCACCTACGAGCAGTACTTC. Its translation is CASSYIGLPGTTYEQYF. The chain couples TRBV11-2 to TRBJ2-5; D tentatively fits TRBD1 or TRBD2 (5 bases each). The DNA end lines up better with TRBJ2-7; the J call may be wrong. CDR1 and CDR2 (germline): SGHAT, FQNNGV. CDR3 length equals 17 residues.